This record concerns one T cell receptor (beta chain) sequence. This record comes from a study of control samples from healthy donors and cancer patients. Profiled with immunoSEQ multiplex PCR; TCRdb holds only in-frame clones, not every one. The table shows 85,000 to 95,000 clones, with about 88% occurring only once. Trimming at V came to 4 bases and at J to 3 bases, leaving 3 bases not matched to a gene. Germline CDR1 SGHKS, CDR2 YYEKEE (reference sequence). This CDR3 region has 14 residues. The material sequenced was blood. The origin of this receptor is a woman aged 70 to 79 in good health. The rearrangement uses TRBV5-5 and TRBJ1-2; TRBD1 agrees at 10 bases. The CDR3 DNA reads TGTGCCAGCAGCGGGGACAGGGGAGACTATGGCTACACCTTC. Translation: CASSGDRGDYGYTF.